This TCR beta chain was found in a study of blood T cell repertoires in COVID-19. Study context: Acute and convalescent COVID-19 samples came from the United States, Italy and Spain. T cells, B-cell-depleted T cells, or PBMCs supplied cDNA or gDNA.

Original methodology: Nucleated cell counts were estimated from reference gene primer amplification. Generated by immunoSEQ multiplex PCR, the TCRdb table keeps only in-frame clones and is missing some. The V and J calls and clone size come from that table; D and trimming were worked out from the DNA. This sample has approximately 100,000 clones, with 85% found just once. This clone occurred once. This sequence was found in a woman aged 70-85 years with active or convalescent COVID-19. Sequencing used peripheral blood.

This CDR3 is CASRESPQGHQPQHF. The DNA for the CDR3 is TGCGCCAGCAGAGAGTCTCCACAGGGTCACCAGCCCCAGCATTTT. The chain combines TRBV5-1 with TRBJ1-5; D possibly corresponds to TRBD1 (6 bases). Trimming stripped 5 bases from V and 7 bases from J, with 19 bases between. The CDR3 is made up of 15 amino acids. Germline V gene lookup returns CDR1 SGHRS and CDR2 YFSETQ.